This note documents a single T cell receptor (beta chain) sequence. Its antigen is unknown. The sample originates from a study of tumor-infiltrating lymphocytes in primary liver carcinoma. Study-wide findings and caveats: All five tumor regions shared only about 7-25% of top clones.

Starting material of roughly 0.45 ug total RNA yielded TCR beta cDNA via a constant-region primer. Employing slightly modified ARM-PCR, three nested multiplex PCR rounds were run, and these gave rise to the TCR beta libraries. TRBV1-TRBV30 forward primers paired with a C-beta reverse primer were used in the first two PCR rounds, which ran roughly 9 cycles each. Via MiXCR, TCRdb re-called the multiplex PCR reads, giving one row per CDR3 protein. The data hold about 190,000 distinct CDR3 sequences, with around 81% observed a single time. CDR1 LGHNA and CDR2 YSLEER come from the germline V gene. This CDR3 is 15 amino acids long. The V end lost 8 bases, the J end lost 7 bases, and 21 bases lay between the germline ends. From unsorted bulk tissue weighing roughly 18-30 mg, DNA and RNA were co-extracted.

Specimen: tumor tissue from primary liver carcinoma. The chain joins TRBV4-3 to TRBJ2-1; TRBD1 or TRBD2 may be the D gene (6 bases each). This TCR was sampled from a man aged 35-49 years with primary liver carcinoma and hepatitis B virus infection. The CDR3 nucleotides read TGCGCCAGCTGCCCAAGGAGGGGGTCGGTTAATGAGCAGTTCTTC. This gives the protein CASCPRRGSVNEQFF.